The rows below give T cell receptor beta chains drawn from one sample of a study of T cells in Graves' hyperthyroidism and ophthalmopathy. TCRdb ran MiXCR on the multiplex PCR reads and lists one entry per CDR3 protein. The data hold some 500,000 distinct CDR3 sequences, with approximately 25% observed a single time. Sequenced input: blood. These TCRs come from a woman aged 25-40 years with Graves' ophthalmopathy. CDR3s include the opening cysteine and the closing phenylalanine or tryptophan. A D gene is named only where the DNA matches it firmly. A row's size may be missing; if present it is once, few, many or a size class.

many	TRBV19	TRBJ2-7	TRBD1	TGTGCCAGCAGTATAGGACAGGGGGCTTACGAGCAGTACTTC	CASSIGQGAYEQYF
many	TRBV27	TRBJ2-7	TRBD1	TGTGCCAGCAGTCGCCAGGGGGCCTCCGAGCAGTACTTC	CASSRQGASEQYF
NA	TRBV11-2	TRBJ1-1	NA	TGTGCCAGCAGCTACGCGGGACGGGGCGTGGGAACTGAAGCTTTCTTT	CASSYAGRGVGTEAFF
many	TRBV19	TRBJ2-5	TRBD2	TGTGCCAGTAGTATAACGGGGGGGCTTGAGACCCAGTACTTC	CASSITGGLETQYF
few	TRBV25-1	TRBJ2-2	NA	TGTGCCAGCAGTATGGCGGGGGCCCGGGGTGGGGAGCTGTTTTTT	CASSMAGARGGELFF
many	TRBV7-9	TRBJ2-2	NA	TGTGCCAGCAGCTTATTACGGAGTAACACCGGGGAGCTGTTTTTT	CASSLLRSNTGELFF
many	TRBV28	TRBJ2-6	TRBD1	TGTGCCAGCAGTTTATTAGGGGACAGGGGCTCTGGGGCCAACGTCCTGACTTTC	CASSLLGDRGSGANVLTF
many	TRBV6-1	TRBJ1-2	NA	TGTGCCAGCGGGGTTAATGGCTACACCTTC	CASGVNGYTF
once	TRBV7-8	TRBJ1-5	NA	TGTGCCAGCAGCCAAGATGCCACGCCAGCTCAGCCCCAGCATTTT	CASSQDATPAQPQHF
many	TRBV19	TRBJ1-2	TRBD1	TGTGCCAGTAGTGAACCACCACAGGGGGTTGGCTATGGCTACACCTTC	CASSEPPQGVGYGYTF
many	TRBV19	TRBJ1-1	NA	TGTGCCAGTCGGGTCGAGGGTGAAGCTTTCTTT	CASRVEGEAFF
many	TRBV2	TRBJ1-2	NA	TGTGCCAGCAGGAAAGGGAACTATGGCTACACCTTC	CASRKGNYGYTF
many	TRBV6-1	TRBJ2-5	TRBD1	TGTGCCAGCAGCCGAAGACAGGGCCAAGAGACCCAGTACTTC	CASSRRQGQETQYF
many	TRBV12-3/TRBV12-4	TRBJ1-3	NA	TGTGCCAGCAGTTTTCTAGTCGGGGGACTCTCTGGAAACACCATATATTTT	CASSFLVGGLSGNTIYF
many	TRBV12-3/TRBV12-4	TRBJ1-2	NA	TGTGCCAGCAGTTTAGTGGGGGTGAGCTATGGCTACACCTTC	CASSLVGVSYGYTF
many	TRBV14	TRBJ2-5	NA	TGTGCCAGCAGCCAAGTTCGGGAGCCCGGGACCCAGTACTTC	CASSQVREPGTQYF
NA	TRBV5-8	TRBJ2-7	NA	TGTGCCAGCAGCTGGGGCGAGCAGTACTTC	CASSWGEQYF
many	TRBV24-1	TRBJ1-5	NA	TGTGCCACCAGTGAGGGCAGGGCCTTGAGGGGCAATCAGCCCCAGCATTTT	CATSEGRALRGNQPQHF
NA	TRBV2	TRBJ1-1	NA	TGTGCCAGAGTGGAGGGAGTCAACACTGAAGCTTTCTTT	CARVEGVNTEAFF
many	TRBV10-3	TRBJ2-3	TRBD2	TGTGCCATCGCCCCAAGCGGGATGACAGATACGCAGTATTTT	CAIAPSGMTDTQYF
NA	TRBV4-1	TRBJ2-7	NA	TGCGCCAGCAGCCAAGGCCGGAATACCTACGAGCAGTACTTC	CASSQGRNTYEQYF
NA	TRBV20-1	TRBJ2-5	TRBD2	TGCAGTGCTAGGGAGCGGGGGGCCGGGGAGACCCAGTACTTC	CSARERGAGETQYF
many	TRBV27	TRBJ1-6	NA	TGTGCCAGCAGTTTAAGTAATTCACCCCTCCACTTT	CASSLSNSPLHF
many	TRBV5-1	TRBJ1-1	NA	TGCGCCAGCAGCTTTCAGGGGAGAACTGAAGCTTTCTTT	CASSFQGRTEAFF
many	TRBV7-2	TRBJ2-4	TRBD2	TGTGCCAGCAGCCACGGGACTAGCGGGGGGGCGGTTGCCAAAAACATTCAGTACTTC	CASSHGTSGGAVAKNIQYF
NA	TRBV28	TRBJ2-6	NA	TGTGCCAGCAGCTTGGTGTTCCCTGGGGCCAACGTCCTGACTTTC	CASSLVFPGANVLTF
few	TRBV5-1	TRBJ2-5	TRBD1	TGCGCCAGCAGACGGGACAGAGAAGAGACCCAGTACTTC	CASRRDREETQYF
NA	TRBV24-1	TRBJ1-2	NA	TGTGCCACCAGTGACCAGACAGCTGGCTACACCTTC	CATSDQTAGYTF
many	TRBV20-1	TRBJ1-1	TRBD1	TGCAGTGCACCCGGACAGGTGAACACTGAAGCTTTCTTT	CSAPGQVNTEAFF
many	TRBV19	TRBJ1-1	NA	TGTGCCAGTAGTATCGCCAGGGACACTGAAGCTTTCTTT	CASSIARDTEAFF
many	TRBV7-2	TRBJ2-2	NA	TGTGCCAGCAGCTTAGGACTTCCCACCGGGGAGCTGTTTTTT	CASSLGLPTGELFF
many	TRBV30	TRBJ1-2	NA	TGTGCCTGGAGTCTCCCCCCGGGTAACTATGGCTACACCTTC	CAWSLPPGNYGYTF
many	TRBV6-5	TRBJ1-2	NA	TGTGTCAGCAGAAAAACGGACAGCGAAAACTATGGCTACACCTTC	CVSRKTDSENYGYTF
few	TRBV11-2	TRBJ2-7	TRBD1	TGTGCCAGCAGCTTAATCGACAGGGCAGGGGAGCAGTACTTC	CASSLIDRAGEQYF
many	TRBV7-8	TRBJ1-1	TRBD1	TGTGCCAGCAGCAGTGGGGACAGGGTCGCTGAAGCTTTCTTT	CASSSGDRVAEAFF
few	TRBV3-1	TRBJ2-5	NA	TGTGCCAGCAGCCAAGATCTCCGGGGAGAAGAGACCCAGTACTTC	CASSQDLRGEETQYF
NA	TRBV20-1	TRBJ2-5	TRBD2	TGCAGTGCTAGAGCCGGGACTAGCGGGGGGACCAAGTACTTC	CSARAGTSGGTKYF
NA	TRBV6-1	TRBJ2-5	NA	TGTGCCAGCAGGGAACTAGTGCCAGAGACCCAGTACTTC	CASRELVPETQYF
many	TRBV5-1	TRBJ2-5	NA	TGCGCCAGCAGCGATACCTTAGAGACCCAGTACTTC	CASSDTLETQYF
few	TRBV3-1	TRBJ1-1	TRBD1	TGTGCCAGCAGCCCCAATCAAGGACAGGGAAGGACTGAAGCTTTCTTT	CASSPNQGQGRTEAFF
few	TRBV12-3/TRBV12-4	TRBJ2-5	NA	TGTGCCAGCAGACAAAAATCGACAGGTTTAGAGACCCAGTACTTC	CASRQKSTGLETQYF
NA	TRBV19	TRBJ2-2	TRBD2	TGTGCCAGTAGCGGACTAGCGGGGGCCCTCGGCGGGGAGCTGTTTTTT	CASSGLAGALGGELFF
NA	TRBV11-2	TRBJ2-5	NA	TGTGCCAGCAGCTTCAACTTGGGGGGAGTAGAACAAGAGACCCAGTACTTC	CASSFNLGGVEQETQYF
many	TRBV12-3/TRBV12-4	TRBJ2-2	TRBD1	TGTGCCAGCAGTTTAGAAGCAGGGGGCTACACCGGGGAGCTGTTTTTT	CASSLEAGGYTGELFF
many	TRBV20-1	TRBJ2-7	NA	TGCAGTGCTAGCCCCTGGGAGGTGGAGCAGTACTTC	CSASPWEVEQYF
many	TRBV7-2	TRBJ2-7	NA	TGTGCCAGCAGCTTAAGTCGGGCGTTAAGCCCCGAGCAGTACTTC	CASSLSRALSPEQYF
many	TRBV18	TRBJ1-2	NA	TGTGCCAGCTCACCACCGGGGGTCGCGGGCTACACCTTC	CASSPPGVAGYTF
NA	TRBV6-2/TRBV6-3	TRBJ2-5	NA	TGTGCCAGCAGTCCAGACCGTTTTGACAGATGGAGGTTGGGGACCCAAGAGACCCAGTACTTC	CASSPDRFDRWRLGTQETQYF
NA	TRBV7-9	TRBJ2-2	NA	TGTGCCAGCAGCCTCCACAGCATGAACACCGGGGAGCTGTTTTTT	CASSLHSMNTGELFF
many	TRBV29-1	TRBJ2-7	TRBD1	TGCAGCGCCCTCGACAGGGTACTTGCTGAGCAGTACTTC	CSALDRVLAEQYF
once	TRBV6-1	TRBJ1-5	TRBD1	TGTGCCAGCAGTGAACGGACAGGGGATTTTCGGAGGGGCAATCAGCCCCAGCATTTT	CASSERTGDFRRGNQPQHF